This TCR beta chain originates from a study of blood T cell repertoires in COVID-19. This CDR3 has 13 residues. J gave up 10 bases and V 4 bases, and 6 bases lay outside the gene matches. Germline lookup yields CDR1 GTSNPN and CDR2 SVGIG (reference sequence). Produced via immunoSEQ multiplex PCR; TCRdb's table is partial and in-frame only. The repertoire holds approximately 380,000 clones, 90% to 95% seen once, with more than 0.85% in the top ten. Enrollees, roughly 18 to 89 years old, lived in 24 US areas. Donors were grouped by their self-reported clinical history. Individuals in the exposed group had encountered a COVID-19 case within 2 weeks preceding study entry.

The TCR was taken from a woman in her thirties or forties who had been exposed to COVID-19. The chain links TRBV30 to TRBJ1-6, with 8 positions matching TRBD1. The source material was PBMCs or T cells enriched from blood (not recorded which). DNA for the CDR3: TGTGCCTGGATTCAGGGGGCCGGCTCACCCCTCCACTTT. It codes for CAWIQGAGSPLHF.